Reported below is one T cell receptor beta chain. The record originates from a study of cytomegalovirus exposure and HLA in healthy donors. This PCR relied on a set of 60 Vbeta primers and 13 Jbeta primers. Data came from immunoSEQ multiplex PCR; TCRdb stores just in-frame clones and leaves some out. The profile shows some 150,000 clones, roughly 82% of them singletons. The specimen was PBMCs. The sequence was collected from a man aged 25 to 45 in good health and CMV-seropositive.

The CDR3 DNA follows: TGTGCCAGCAGTTTTCTTGAGCGAGAGACCCAGTACTTC. It is translated as CASSFLERETQYF. The rearrangement uses TRBV27 and TRBJ2-5; D unresolved. Looked up from germline, CDR1 is MNHEY and CDR2 is SMNVEV (reference sequence). The V end lost 3 bases, the J end lost 4 bases, and 9 bases lay between the germline ends. This CDR3 spans 13 amino acids.